A single sample is the source of the 18 T cell receptor beta chains below, sequenced in a study of blood T cell repertoires in COVID-19. This table comes from immunoSEQ multiplex PCR, and its TCRdb copy is limited to in-frame clones, with some not included. The sample lists some 94,000 clones, 87% occurring once. Sequencing was carried out using peripheral blood. The source is a woman in her sixties or seventies with COVID-19, enrolled during active disease.

Turning to this clone: At one of its ends the junction is not consistent with the germline gene, which may arise from a read error. The V and J genes are TRBV19 and TRBJ2-5, with 11 bases lining up with TRBD2. The CDR3 consists of 15 residues. The V gene's germline CDR1 is LNHDA and CDR2 SQIVND (reference sequence). CDR3: CASNIAGGPQETQYF. As DNA, the CDR3 is TGTGCCAGTAATATAGCGGGGGGGCCGCAGGAGACCCAGTACTTC.

The gene calls are TRBV12-3 or TRBV12-4 and TRBJ2-7, with D perhaps TRBD1 (6 bases). Trimming took off 4 bases at V and 3 bases at J, with 10 bases between the two ends. CDR3 size: 13 residues. The CDR3 here is CASSSQQGYEQYF. The DNA of the CDR3 is TGTGCCAGCAGTTCCCAACAGGGCTACGAGCAGTACTTC.

The gene calls are TRBV5-1 and TRBJ2-7; D gene ambiguous. The ends were cut back, 4 bases at V and 6 bases at J, with 17 bases in the middle. The CDR3 consists of 14 residues. Germline V lookup: CDR1 SGHRS, CDR2 YFSETQ. The CDR3 region is CASSVQSGDPEQYF. CDR3 coding DNA: TGCGCCAGCAGCGTGCAATCAGGTGACCCCGAGCAGTACTTC. The full variable domain, with the rest looked up from reference TRBV5-1 and TRBJ2-7, is KAGVTQTPRYLIKTRGQQVTLSCSPISGHRSVSWYQQTPGQGLQFLFEYFSETQRNKGNFPGRFSGRQFSNSRSEMNVSTLELGDSALYLCASSVQSGDPEQYFGPGTRLTVT.

The V call is TRBV25-1, the J call TRBJ2-7, with D possibly TRBD2 on 7 matching bases. The CDR3 runs to 14 residues. The V end lost 8 bases, the J end lost 8 bases, and 22 bases lay between the germline ends. In germline, CDR1 is MGHDK, CDR2 SYGVNS. The CDR3 loop is CASSRAGASRQQYF. The CDR3 region has the DNA TGTGCCAGCTCCCGGGCGGGGGCTTCCCGCCAGCAGTACTTC.

This chain links TRBV12-5 with TRBJ2-3, with 7 bases identical to TRBD2. Per the germline V gene, CDR1 is LGHNT and CDR2 is FRNRAP. The CDR3 runs 16 residues. J gave up 1 base and V 0 bases, and 4 bases lay outside the gene matches. CDR3 bases: TGTGCTAGTGGTTTGGTAAGGCTAGCGGGCACAGATACGCAGTATTTT. It is translated as CASGLVRLAGTDTQYF.

The chain joins TRBV12-3 or TRBV12-4 to TRBJ1-2; the match to TRBD1 covers 7 bases. V lost 6 bases and J lost 6; bases outside the gene matches: 7. The CDR3 runs 13 residues. This CDR3 reads CASRLQGHDGYTF. The CDR3 DNA reads as TGTGCCAGCAGGTTACAGGGGCACGATGGCTACACCTTC.

This clone was counted a few times. The V call is TRBV2, the J call TRBJ1-2; TRBD1 agrees at 11 bases. With V trimmed by 6 bases and J by 2 bases, 2 bases remained unmatched. This CDR3 has 14 residues. The germline CDR1 and CDR2 sequences are SNHLY and FYNNEI. CDR3 sequence: CASRWTGGNYGYTF. The CDR3 DNA reads as TGTGCCAGCAGGTGGACAGGGGGCAACTATGGCTACACCTTC.

V usage is TRBV19 and J usage is TRBJ2-1; D is perhaps TRBD1 (6 bases). From germline, CDR1 is LNHDA and CDR2 SQIVND (reference sequence). The CDR3 has 11 residues. CDR3: CGTDSHNEQFF. CDR3 nucleotides: TGTGGCACGGACAGTCACAATGAGCAGTTCTTC.

This clone has a single count. The rearrangement uses TRBV11-2 and TRBJ1-6; a possible D gene is TRBD1 (6 bases). The CDR3 sequence is 13 residues long. Trimming stripped 7 bases from V and 5 bases from J, with 9 bases between. In germline, CDR1 is SGHAT, CDR2 FQNNGV. In DNA, the CDR3 is TGTGCCAGCACCGGACAGAATAATTCACCCCTCCACTTT. This codes for CASTGQNNSPLHF.

V is TRBV7-9 and J is TRBJ2-2, with D maybe TRBD2 (5 bases). This CDR3 is built from 15 residues. Germline lookup yields CDR1 SEHNR and CDR2 FQNEAQ (reference sequence). V lost 5 bases and J lost 3, with 13 bases in between. The CDR3 loop reads CASSRGQVDTGELFF. The DNA of the CDR3 is TGTGCCAGCAGCCGCGGGCAGGTGGACACCGGGGAGCTGTTTTTT.

V usage is TRBV19 and J usage is TRBJ2-6, with D tentatively TRBD1 (5 bases). The CDR3 sequence is 15 residues long. Trimming removed 8 bases at V and 0 bases at J, with 11 bases between. The germline V gene encodes CDR1 LNHDA and CDR2 SQIVND (reference sequence). CDR3 sequence: CASGTGSSGANVLTF. For the CDR3, the DNA is TGTGCCAGTGGCACAGGTAGCTCTGGGGCCAACGTCCTGACTTTC.

V and J are TRBV7-8 and TRBJ1-5; the match to TRBD1 covers 7 bases. The V and J ends lost 5 bases and 6 bases, in that order; junction bases with no gene match: 7. The CDR3 runs to 14 residues. The V gene's germline CDR1 is SGHVS and CDR2 FQNEAQ. The CDR3 here is CASSAGGTGQPQHF. The CDR3 DNA reads as TGTGCCAGCAGCGCAGGGGGGACCGGTCAGCCCCAGCATTTT.

J is TRBJ2-4 and V is TRBV7-9; TRBD2 agrees at 7 bases. Germline V gives CDR1 SEHNR, CDR2 FQNEAQ (reference sequence). The J segment lost 0 bases and the V segment lost 5 bases, leaving 10 bases of the junction unmatched. The CDR3 is 17 residues long. CDR3 sequence reads: CASSTPWGGLAKNIQYF. The CDR3 DNA sequence: TGTGCCAGCAGCACTCCCTGGGGGGGTCTAGCCAAAAACATTCAGTACTTC.

This chain links TRBV19 with TRBJ1-4; TRBD1 agrees at 8 bases. After removal of 5 bases from V and 7 bases from J, the junction contained 9 bases not matched to a gene. This CDR3 is built from 15 residues. Looked up from germline, CDR1 is LNHDA and CDR2 is SQIVND (reference sequence). CDR3 DNA: TGTGCCAGTAGTTCCCGGACAGGGAATTTTGAAAAACTGTTTTTT. This sequence encodes CASSSRTGNFEKLFF.

The rearrangement joins TRBV7-2 to TRBJ2-7; 9 nucleotides match TRBD1. This CDR3 spans 18 amino acids. The germline V gene encodes CDR1 SGHTA and CDR2 FQGNSA. The ends lost 3 bases at V and 0 bases at J; junction bases unmatched: 12. The CDR3 bases are TGTGCCAGCAGCTTCACAGGACAGGGGAGGTTAATCTCCTACGAGCAGTACTTC. Encoded protein: CASSFTGQGRLISYEQYF.

This chain links TRBV7-3 with TRBJ1-1, with 9 bases that match TRBD1. Looked up from germline, CDR1 is SGHTA and CDR2 is FQGTGA. CDR3 size: 13 residues. Losses at the gene ends were 5 bases for V and 11 bases for J; bases not matched to a gene: 9. In nucleotides, the CDR3 is TGTGCCAGCAGCCAGGGACAGGGCCTTGTTGCTTTCTTT. Its translation: CASSQGQGLVAFF. Together with reference TRBV7-3 and TRBJ1-1, the CDR3 gives the full variable domain: GAGVSQTPSNKVTEKGKYVELRCDPISGHTALYWYRQSLGQGPEFLIYFQGTGAADDSGLPNDRFFAVRPEGSVSTLKIQRTERGDSAVYLCASSQGQGLVAFFGQGTRLTVV.

This clone appeared once. The chain employs TRBV19 and TRBJ1-1, with D unresolved. The CDR3 is 13 residues long. Germline values: CDR1 LNHDA, CDR2 SQIVND (reference sequence). The V gene lost 3 bases and the J gene lost 6 bases, with 11 bases spanning the gap. The CDR3 coding sequence is TGTGCCAGTAGTATGGGCGCATTTGCTGAAGCTTTCTTT. Translation gives CASSMGAFAEAFF.

The chain joins TRBV7-8 to TRBJ1-4, with D uncertain. Trimming pared 1 base from V and 8 bases from J, leaving 11 bases between. This CDR3 contains 14 residues. CDR1 and CDR2 (germline): SGHVS, FQNEAQ. The CDR3 bases are TGTGCCAGCAGCTTAGATTATGGACTCGAAAAACTGTTTTTT. Its translation: CASSLDYGLEKLFF.